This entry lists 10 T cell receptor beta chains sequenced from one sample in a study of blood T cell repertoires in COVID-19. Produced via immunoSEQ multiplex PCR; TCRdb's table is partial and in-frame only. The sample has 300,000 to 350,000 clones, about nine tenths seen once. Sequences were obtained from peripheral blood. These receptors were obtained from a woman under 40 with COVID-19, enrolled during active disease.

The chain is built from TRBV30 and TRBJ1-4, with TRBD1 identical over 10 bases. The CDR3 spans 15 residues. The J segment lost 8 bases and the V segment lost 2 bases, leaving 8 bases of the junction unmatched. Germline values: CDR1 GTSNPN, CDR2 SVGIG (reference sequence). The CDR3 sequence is CAWSLRQGAREKLFF. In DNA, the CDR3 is TGTGCCTGGAGTCTAAGACAGGGGGCGAGGGAAAAACTGTTTTTT.

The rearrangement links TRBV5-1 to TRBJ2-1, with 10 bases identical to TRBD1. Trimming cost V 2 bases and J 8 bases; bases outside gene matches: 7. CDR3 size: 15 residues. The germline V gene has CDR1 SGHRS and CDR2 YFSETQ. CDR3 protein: CASSFRQGAGDEQFF. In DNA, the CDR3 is TGCGCCAGCAGCTTTAGACAGGGGGCAGGGGATGAGCAGTTCTTC.

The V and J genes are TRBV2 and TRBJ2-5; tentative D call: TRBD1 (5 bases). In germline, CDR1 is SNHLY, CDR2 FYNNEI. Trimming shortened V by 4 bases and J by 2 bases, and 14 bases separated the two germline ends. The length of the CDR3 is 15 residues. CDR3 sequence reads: CASSVTRQNQETQYF. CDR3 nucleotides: TGTGCCAGCAGTGTAACGAGACAGAATCAAGAGACCCAGTACTTC. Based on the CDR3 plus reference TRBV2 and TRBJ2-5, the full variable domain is EPEVTQTPSHQVTQMGQEVILRCVPISNHLYFYWYRQILGQKVEFLVSFYNNEISEKSEIFDDQFSVERPDGSNFTLKIRSTKLEDSAMYFCASSVTRQNQETQYFGPGTRLLVL.

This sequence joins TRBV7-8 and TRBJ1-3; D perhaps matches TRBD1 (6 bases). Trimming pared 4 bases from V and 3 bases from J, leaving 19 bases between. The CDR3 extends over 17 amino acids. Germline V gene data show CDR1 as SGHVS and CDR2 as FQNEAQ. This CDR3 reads CASSSGVTRTGGNTIYF. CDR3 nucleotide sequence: TGTGCCAGCAGCTCAGGGGTGACTCGGACGGGTGGAAACACCATATATTTT.

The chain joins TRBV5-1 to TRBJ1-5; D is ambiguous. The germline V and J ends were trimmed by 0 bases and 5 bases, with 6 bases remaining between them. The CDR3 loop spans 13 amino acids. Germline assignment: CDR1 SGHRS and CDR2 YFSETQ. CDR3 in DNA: TGCGCCAGCAGCTTGGATCCCGATCAGCCCCAGCATTTT. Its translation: CASSLDPDQPQHF.

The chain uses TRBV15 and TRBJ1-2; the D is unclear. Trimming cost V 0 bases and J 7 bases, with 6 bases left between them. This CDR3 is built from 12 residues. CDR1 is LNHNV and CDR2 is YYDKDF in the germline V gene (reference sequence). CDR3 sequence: CATSRDRFGYTF. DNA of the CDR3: TGTGCCACCAGCAGAGATCGGTTTGGCTACACCTTC.

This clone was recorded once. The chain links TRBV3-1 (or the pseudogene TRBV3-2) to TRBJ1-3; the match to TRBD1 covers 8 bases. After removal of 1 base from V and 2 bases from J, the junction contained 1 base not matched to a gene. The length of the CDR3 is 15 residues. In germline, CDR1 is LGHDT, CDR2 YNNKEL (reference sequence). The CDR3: CASSQATGAGNTIYF. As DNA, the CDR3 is TGTGCCAGCAGCCAAGCGACAGGGGCTGGAAACACCATATATTTT.

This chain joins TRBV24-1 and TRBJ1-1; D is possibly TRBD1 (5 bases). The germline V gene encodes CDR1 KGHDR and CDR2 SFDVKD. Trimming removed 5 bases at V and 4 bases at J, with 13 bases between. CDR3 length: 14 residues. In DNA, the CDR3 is TGTGCCACCAGTGGCGGGTCGGGGGGCACTGAAGCTTTCTTT. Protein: CATSGGSGGTEAFF.

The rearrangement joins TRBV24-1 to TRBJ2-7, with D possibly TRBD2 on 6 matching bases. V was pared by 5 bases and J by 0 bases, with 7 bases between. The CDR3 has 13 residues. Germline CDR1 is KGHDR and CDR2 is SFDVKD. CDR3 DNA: TGTGCCACCAGTGCGGGGGACTCCTACGAGCAGTACTTC. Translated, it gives CATSAGDSYEQYF.

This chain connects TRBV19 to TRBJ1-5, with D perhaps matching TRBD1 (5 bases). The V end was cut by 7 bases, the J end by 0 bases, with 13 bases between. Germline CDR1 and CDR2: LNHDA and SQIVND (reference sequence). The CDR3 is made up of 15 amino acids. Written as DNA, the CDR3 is TGTGCCAGTAAACAGGATGTTTCTAGCAATCAGCCCCAGCATTTT. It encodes CASKQDVSSNQPQHF.